This T cell receptor beta chain was profiled in a study of T cell responses to AZD1222 COVID-19 vaccine. Study in general: Pooling covered second doses at about 4 or about 12 weeks. General study points: The donor group comprised mostly white British people and more females; the analysis possibly underestimated clonal diversity. Spike-specific TCR breadth and depth grew following two AZD1222 doses. Only a handful of AZD1222 recipients tested seropositive at baseline.

The length of the CDR3 is 15 residues. The V end lost 2 bases, the J end lost 8 bases, and 18 bases lay between the germline ends. CDR1 is LNHNV, CDR2 YYDKDF, per germline (reference sequence). The method was immunoSEQ multiplex PCR; TCRdb's version includes in-frame clones alone and lacks a portion of them. The sample carries 120,000 to 150,000 clones, 90% to 95% recorded once. With regard to this clone: Its antigen remains unknown.

V is TRBV15 and J is TRBJ1-2, with TRBD1 as a possible D gene (6 bases). Sample: peripheral blood, taken on day 0 of AZD1222 vaccination. The TCR sequence derives from an adult in good health. CDR3 loop: CATSRTGQPTGGYTF. As DNA, the CDR3 is TGTGCCACCAGCAGAACGGGACAACCGACGGGGGGCTACACCTTC.